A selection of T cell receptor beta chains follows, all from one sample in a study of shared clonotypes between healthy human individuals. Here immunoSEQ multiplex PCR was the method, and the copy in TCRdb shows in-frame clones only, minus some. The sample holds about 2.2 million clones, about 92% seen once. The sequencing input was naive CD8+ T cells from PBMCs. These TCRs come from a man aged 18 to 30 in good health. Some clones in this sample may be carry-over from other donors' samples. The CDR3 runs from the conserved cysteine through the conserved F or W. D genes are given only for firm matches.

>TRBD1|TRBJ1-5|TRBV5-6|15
TGTGCCAGCAGCACAGGGACAGGCTCAAATCAGCCCCAGCATTTT
CASSTGTGSNQPQHF
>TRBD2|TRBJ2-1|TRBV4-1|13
TGCGCCAGCACGGGGCGGGAGGACAATGAGCAGTTCTTC
CASTGREDNEQFF
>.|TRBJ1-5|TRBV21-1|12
TGTGCCAGCAGCAAATGCTGCCAGCCCCAGCATTTT
CASSKCCQPQHF
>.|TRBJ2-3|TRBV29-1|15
TGCAGCGTTTTCTTTGGGGGACCTAGCACAGATACGCAGTATTTT
CSVFFGGPSTDTQYF
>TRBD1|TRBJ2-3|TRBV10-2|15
TGCGCCAGCACTAAACCGGGACAGGGGGGCGATACGCAGTATTTT
CASTKPGQGGDTQYF
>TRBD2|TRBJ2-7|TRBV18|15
TGTGCCAGCTCACCACCGTCCAGCGGGAGCTACGAGCAGTACTTC
CASSPPSSGSYEQYF
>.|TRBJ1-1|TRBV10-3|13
TGTGCCATCAGTGGACAGGCGAACACTGAAGCTTTCTTT
CAISGQANTEAFF
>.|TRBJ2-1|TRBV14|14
TGTGCCAGCAGCCAAGTCGTCGTGGAAAGCGGGCAGTTCTTC
CASSQVVVESGQFF
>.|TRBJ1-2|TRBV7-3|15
TGTGCCAGCAGCCCCTGGGCCAGGGGAGACTATGGCTACACCTTC
CASSPWARGDYGYTF
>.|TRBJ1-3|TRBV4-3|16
TGCGCCAGCAGCCAAGATGGTGCAGGCGGGGGAAACACCATATATTTT
CASSQDGAGGGNTIYF
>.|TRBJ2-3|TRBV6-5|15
TGTGCCAGCAGTCTGACCCGAGGGGGCACAGATACGCAGTATTTT
CASSLTRGGTDTQYF
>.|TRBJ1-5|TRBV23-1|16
TGCGCCAGCAGTCAATGGGTCGACATGGGCAATCAGCCCCAGCATTTT
CASSQWVDMGNQPQHF